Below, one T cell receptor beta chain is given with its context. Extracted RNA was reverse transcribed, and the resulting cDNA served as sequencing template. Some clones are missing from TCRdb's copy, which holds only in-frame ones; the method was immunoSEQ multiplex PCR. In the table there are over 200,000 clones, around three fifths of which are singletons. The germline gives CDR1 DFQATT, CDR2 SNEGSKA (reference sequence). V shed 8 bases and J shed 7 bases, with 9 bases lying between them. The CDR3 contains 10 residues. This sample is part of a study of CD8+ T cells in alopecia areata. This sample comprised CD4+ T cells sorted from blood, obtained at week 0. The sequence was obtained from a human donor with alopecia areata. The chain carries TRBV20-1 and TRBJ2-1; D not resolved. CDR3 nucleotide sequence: TGCAGTTTGGTTGGAAATGAGCAGTTCTTC. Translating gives CSLVGNEQFF.